These T cell receptor beta chains were read from a single sample in a study of T cell changes during pregnancy in multiple sclerosis. Repertoires were generated with immunoSEQ multiplex PCR, while TCRdb's copy carries only in-frame clones and drops some. The sample contains about 100,000 clones, roughly 90% of which appear only once. The sample in question was peripheral blood, obtained after pregnancy. Every receptor here comes from a female donor with multiple sclerosis, enrolled in a pregnancy study. Both conserved end residues are part of each CDR3. D genes are given only for firm matches. The listing skips clone size in some rows; elsewhere it reads once, few, many or a size class.

cdr3_aa: CASSIAGGKEAFF; cdr3_nt: TGTGCCAGTAGTATTGCAGGGGGCAAAGAAGCTTTCTTT; clone_size: NA; j_call: TRBJ1-1; v_call: TRBV19; d_call: TRBD1
cdr3_aa: CAIGTGGDTQYF; cdr3_nt: TGTGCCATCGGGACAGGGGGGGATACGCAGTATTTT; clone_size: NA; j_call: TRBJ2-3; v_call: TRBV10-3; d_call: TRBD1
cdr3_aa: CASRGAGGIDYGYTF; cdr3_nt: TGTGCCAGCAGAGGGGCAGGGGGCATCGACTATGGCTACACCTTC; clone_size: NA; j_call: TRBJ1-2; v_call: TRBV6-1; d_call: TRBD1
cdr3_aa: CASSTDRAGTEAFF; cdr3_nt: TGTGCCAGCAGCACAGACAGGGCGGGGACTGAAGCTTTCTTT; clone_size: few; j_call: TRBJ1-1; v_call: TRBV11-3; d_call: TRBD1
cdr3_aa: CASSLWDRGLQPQHF; cdr3_nt: TGTGCCAGCAGTTTATGGGACAGGGGGCTTCAGCCCCAGCATTTT; clone_size: NA; j_call: TRBJ1-5; v_call: TRBV28; d_call: TRBD1
cdr3_aa: CSVRGQLTQAPYEQYF; cdr3_nt: TGCAGCGTTCGGGGACAGCTTACCCAAGCCCCCTACGAGCAGTACTTC; clone_size: NA; j_call: TRBJ2-7; v_call: TRBV29-1; d_call: TRBD1
cdr3_aa: CASSLRVFQHEQFF; cdr3_nt: TGTGCCAGCAGCCTACGGGTCTTTCAGCATGAGCAGTTCTTC; clone_size: NA; j_call: TRBJ2-1; v_call: TRBV13; d_call: NA
cdr3_aa: CASSDRDRVSYEQYF; cdr3_nt: TGCGCCAGCAGCGATCGGGACAGGGTTTCCTACGAGCAGTACTTC; clone_size: NA; j_call: TRBJ2-7; v_call: TRBV4-1; d_call: TRBD1
cdr3_aa: CASSFSGASEPQHF; cdr3_nt: TGTGCCAGCAGTTTCTCGGGGGCATCGGAGCCCCAGCATTTT; clone_size: NA; j_call: TRBJ1-5; v_call: TRBV6-6; d_call: NA
cdr3_aa: CASSRDRANYGYTF; cdr3_nt: TGTGCCAGCTCCAGGGACAGGGCTAACTATGGCTACACCTTC; clone_size: NA; j_call: TRBJ1-2; v_call: TRBV18; d_call: TRBD1
cdr3_aa: CASSDGQGSTEAFF; cdr3_nt: TGTGCCAGCAGTGACGGACAGGGAAGCACTGAAGCTTTCTTT; clone_size: NA; j_call: TRBJ1-1; v_call: TRBV25-1; d_call: TRBD1
cdr3_aa: CASSLGLAGGTGELFF; cdr3_nt: TGTGCCAGCAGCTTGGGACTAGCGGGCGGCACCGGGGAGCTGTTTTTT; clone_size: NA; j_call: TRBJ2-2; v_call: TRBV5-4; d_call: TRBD2
cdr3_aa: CASSRLGGEGRQPQHF; cdr3_nt: TGTGCCAGTAGTAGGTTAGGGGGCGAGGGGCGGCAGCCCCAGCATTTT; clone_size: NA; j_call: TRBJ1-5; v_call: TRBV19; d_call: TRBD1
cdr3_aa: CASRIPVYGYTF; cdr3_nt: TGTGCCAGCCGAATACCGGTCTATGGCTACACCTTC; clone_size: NA; j_call: TRBJ1-2; v_call: TRBV28; d_call: NA
cdr3_aa: CASSQLAGVYNEQFF; cdr3_nt: TGCGCCAGCAGCCAACTAGCGGGAGTGTACAATGAGCAGTTCTTC; clone_size: once; j_call: TRBJ2-1; v_call: TRBV5-1; d_call: TRBD2
cdr3_aa: CASSDRGQGIFF; cdr3_nt: TGTGCCAGCAGTGACCGTGGACAGGGGATATTCTTC; clone_size: NA; j_call: TRBJ2-1; v_call: TRBV6-4; d_call: TRBD1
cdr3_aa: CASSLISGGGETQYF; cdr3_nt: TGCGCCAGCAGCTTGATCAGCGGGGGGGGAGAGACCCAGTACTTC; clone_size: once; j_call: TRBJ2-5; v_call: TRBV5-1; d_call: TRBD2
cdr3_aa: CASSHRLAVSYEQYF; cdr3_nt: TGCGCCAGCAGCCACCGTCTAGCGGTCTCCTACGAGCAGTACTTC; clone_size: NA; j_call: TRBJ2-7; v_call: TRBV4-1; d_call: TRBD2
cdr3_aa: CASSLDVAGGRETQYF; cdr3_nt: TGTGCCAGCAGCTTAGACGTAGCGGGAGGGCGGGAGACCCAGTACTTC; clone_size: NA; j_call: TRBJ2-5; v_call: TRBV7-3; d_call: TRBD2
cdr3_aa: CASSLVRGQKQPQHF; cdr3_nt: TGTGCCAGCAGCTTAGTCAGGGGGCAGAAGCAGCCCCAGCATTTT; clone_size: NA; j_call: TRBJ1-5; v_call: TRBV7-8; d_call: TRBD1
cdr3_aa: CASSTGTYEQYF; cdr3_nt: TGTGCCAGCAGTACCGGGACCTACGAGCAGTACTTC; clone_size: NA; j_call: TRBJ2-7; v_call: TRBV6-5; d_call: NA
cdr3_aa: CASSQAVRLAGSGEQYF; cdr3_nt: TGCGCCAGCAGCCAGGCAGTACGACTAGCGGGGTCGGGCGAGCAGTACTTC; clone_size: NA; j_call: TRBJ2-7; v_call: TRBV4-1; d_call: TRBD2
cdr3_aa: CASSPNTDTQYF; cdr3_nt: TGTGCCAGCAGCCCCAACACAGATACGCAGTATTTT; clone_size: NA; j_call: TRBJ2-3; v_call: TRBV5-4; d_call: NA
cdr3_aa: CASSLEPGGGGWETQYF; cdr3_nt: TGCGCCAGCAGCTTGGAACCTGGCGGCGGCGGGTGGGAGACCCAGTACTTC; clone_size: NA; j_call: TRBJ2-5; v_call: TRBV5-1; d_call: NA
cdr3_aa: CASSNSGSSYEQYF; cdr3_nt: TGTGCCAGCAGCAATAGCGGAAGCTCCTACGAGCAGTACTTC; clone_size: NA; j_call: TRBJ2-7; v_call: TRBV5-6; d_call: NA